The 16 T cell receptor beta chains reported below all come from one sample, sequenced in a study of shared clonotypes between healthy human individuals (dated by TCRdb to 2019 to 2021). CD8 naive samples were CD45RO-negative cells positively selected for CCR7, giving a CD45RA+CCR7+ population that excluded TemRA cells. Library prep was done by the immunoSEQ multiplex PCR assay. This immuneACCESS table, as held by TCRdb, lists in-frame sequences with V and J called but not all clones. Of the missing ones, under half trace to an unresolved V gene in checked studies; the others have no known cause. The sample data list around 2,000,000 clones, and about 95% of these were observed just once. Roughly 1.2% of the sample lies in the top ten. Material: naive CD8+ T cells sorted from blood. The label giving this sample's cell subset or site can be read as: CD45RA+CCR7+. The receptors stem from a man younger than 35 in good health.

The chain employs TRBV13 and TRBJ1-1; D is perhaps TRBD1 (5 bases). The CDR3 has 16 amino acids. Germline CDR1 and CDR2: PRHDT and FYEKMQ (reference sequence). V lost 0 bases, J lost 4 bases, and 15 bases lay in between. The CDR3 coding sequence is TGTGCCAGCAGCTTAGGCCTGAGGGACCCTTTCACTGAAGCTTTCTTT. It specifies CASSLGLRDPFTEAFF.

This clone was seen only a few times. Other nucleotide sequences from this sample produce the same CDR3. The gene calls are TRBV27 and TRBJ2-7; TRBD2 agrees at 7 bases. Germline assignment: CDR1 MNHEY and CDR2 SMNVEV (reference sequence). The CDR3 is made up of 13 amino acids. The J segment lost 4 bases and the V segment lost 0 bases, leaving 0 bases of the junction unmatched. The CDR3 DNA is TGTGCCAGCAGTTTATCGGGGGGGTACGAGCAGTACTTC. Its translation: CASSLSGGYEQYF.

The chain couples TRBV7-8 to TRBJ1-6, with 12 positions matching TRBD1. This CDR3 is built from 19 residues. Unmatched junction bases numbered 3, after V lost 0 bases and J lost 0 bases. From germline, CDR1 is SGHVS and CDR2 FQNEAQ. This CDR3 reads CASSLAGQGAGSYNSPLHF. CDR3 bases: TGTGCCAGCAGCTTAGCGGGACAGGGGGCCGGCTCCTATAATTCACCCCTCCACTTT.

The CDR3 reads CASSEFSEGSGNTIYF. The DNA of the CDR3 is TGCGCCAGCAGTGAGTTCTCGGAGGGGTCGGGAAACACCATATATTTT. V is TRBV10-1 and J is TRBJ1-3; D possibly corresponds to TRBD1 (5 bases). Germline-derived CDR1 and CDR2 are WNHNN and SYGVQD (reference sequence). V shed 1 base and J shed 4 bases, with 14 bases lying between them. CDR3 size: 16 residues.

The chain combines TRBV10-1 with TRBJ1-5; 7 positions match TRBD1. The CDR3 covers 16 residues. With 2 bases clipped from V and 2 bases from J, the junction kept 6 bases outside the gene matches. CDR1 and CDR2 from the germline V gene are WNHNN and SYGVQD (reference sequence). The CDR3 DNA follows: TGCGCCAGCAGTGAGCCACAGGGGTCGTGCAATCAGCCCCAGCATTTT. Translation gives CASSEPQGSCNQPQHF.

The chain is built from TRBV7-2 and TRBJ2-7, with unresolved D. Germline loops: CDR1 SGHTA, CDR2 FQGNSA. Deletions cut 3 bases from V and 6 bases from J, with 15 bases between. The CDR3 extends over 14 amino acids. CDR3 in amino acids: CASSLGSSLREQYF. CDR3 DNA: TGTGCCAGCAGCTTGGGGTCCAGTTTGCGCGAGCAGTACTTC. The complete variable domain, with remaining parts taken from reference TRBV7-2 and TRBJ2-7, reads GAGVSQSPSNKVTEKGKDVELRCDPISGHTALYWYRQSLGQGLEFLIYFQGNSAPDKSGLPSDRFSAERTGGSVSTLTIQRTQQEDSAVYLCASSLGSSLREQYFGPGTRLTVT.

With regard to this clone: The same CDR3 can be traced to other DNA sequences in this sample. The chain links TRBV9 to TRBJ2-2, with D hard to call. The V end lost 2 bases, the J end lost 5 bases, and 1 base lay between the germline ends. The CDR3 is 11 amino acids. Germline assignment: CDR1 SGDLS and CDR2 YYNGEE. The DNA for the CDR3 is TGTGCCAGCAGCGTTACCGGGGAGCTGTTTTTT. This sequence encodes CASSVTGELFF.

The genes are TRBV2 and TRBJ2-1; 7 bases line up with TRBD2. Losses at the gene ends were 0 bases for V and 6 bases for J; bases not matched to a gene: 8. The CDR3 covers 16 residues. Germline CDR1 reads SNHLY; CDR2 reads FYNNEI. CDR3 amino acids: CASSEALHGGGNEQFF. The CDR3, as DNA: TGTGCCAGCAGTGAAGCGCTTCATGGGGGGGGCAATGAGCAGTTCTTC.

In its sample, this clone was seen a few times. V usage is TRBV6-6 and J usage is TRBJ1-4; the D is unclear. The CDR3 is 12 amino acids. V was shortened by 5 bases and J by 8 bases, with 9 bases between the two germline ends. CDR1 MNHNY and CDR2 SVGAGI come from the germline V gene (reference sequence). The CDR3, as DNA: TGTGCCAGCAGTACCGGAGTCGAAAAACTGTTTTTT. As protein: CASSTGVEKLFF.

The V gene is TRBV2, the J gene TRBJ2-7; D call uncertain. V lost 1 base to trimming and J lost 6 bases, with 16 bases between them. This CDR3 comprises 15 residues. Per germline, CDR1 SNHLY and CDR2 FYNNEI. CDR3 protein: CASSEGTSVPGEQYF. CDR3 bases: TGTGCCAGCAGTGAAGGGACGAGTGTCCCGGGCGAGCAGTACTTC. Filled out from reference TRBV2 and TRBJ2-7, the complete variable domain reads EPEVTQTPSHQVTQMGQEVILRCVPISNHLYFYWYRQILGQKVEFLVSFYNNEISEKSEIFDDQFSVERPDGSNFTLKIRSTKLEDSAMYFCASSEGTSVPGEQYFGPGTRLTVT.

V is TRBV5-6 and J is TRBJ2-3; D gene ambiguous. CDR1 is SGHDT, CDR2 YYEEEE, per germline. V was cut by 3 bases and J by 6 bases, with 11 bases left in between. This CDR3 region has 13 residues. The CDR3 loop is CASSSYQEDTQYF. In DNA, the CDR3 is TGTGCCAGCAGCTCCTATCAGGAGGATACGCAGTATTTT.

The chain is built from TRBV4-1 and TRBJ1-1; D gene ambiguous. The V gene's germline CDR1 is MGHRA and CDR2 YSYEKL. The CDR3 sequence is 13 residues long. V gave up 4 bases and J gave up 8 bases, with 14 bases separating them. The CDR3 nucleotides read TGCGCCAGCAGCCTCGTCGGACCGCTCGAAGCTTTCTTT. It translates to CASSLVGPLEAFF.

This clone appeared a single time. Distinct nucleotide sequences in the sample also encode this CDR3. The CDR3 is CASSLAGENIQYF. CDR3 bases: TGTGCCAGCAGCTTGGCGGGGGAGAACATTCAGTACTTC. The rearrangement joins TRBV5-4 to TRBJ2-4, with a tentative D call TRBD2 (6 bases). The ends were cut back, 0 bases at V and 7 bases at J, with 8 bases in the middle. CDR1 and CDR2 (germline): SGHNT, YYREEE (reference sequence). CDR3 size: 13 residues.

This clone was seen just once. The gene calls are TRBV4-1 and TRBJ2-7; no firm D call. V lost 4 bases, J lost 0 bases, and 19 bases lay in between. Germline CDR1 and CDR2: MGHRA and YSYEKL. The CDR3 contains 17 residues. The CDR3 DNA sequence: TGCGCCAGCAGCCCTCCCCAAGTTAGGGAAAGCTCCTACGAGCAGTACTTC. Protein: CASSPPQVRESSYEQYF.

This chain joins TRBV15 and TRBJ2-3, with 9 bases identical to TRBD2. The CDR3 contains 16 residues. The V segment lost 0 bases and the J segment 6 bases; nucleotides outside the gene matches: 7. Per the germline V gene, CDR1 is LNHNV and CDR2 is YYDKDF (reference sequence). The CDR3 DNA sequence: TGTGCCACCAGCAGAGACTTGCTAGCGGGATCCGATACGCAGTATTTT. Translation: CATSRDLLAGSDTQYF.

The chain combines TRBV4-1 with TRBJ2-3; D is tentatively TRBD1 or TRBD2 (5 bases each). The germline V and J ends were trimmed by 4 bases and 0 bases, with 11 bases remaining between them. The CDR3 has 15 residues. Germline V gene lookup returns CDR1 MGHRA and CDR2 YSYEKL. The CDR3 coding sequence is TGCGCCAGCAGCCGGGGGACCTCTAGCACAGATACGCAGTATTTT. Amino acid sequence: CASSRGTSSTDTQYF.